This T cell receptor (beta chain) was sequenced during a study of T cells after yellow fever vaccination. Overall study findings and caveats: Clonotypes appearing in both CD4 and CD8 compartments existed, and their share was small. Reappearance after the booster was observed for most primary-vaccination clones (around 95% CD4, over 75% CD8).

TCRdb processed the 5' RACE reads anew with MiXCR; each CDR3 protein has one entry. This sample carries more than 30,000 distinct CDR3 sequences, 6.5% to 8.5% of them seen once, and the ten largest clones take less than 25%. The CDR3 is made up of 17 amino acids. CDR1 and CDR2 (germline): SGDLS, YYNGEE. V was trimmed by 3 bases and J by 0 bases, leaving 13 bases between them. This clonotype was obtained from a man aged 18 to 29 who received the YFV17D yellow fever vaccine. The source was PBMCs, either bulk or a sorted T-cell subset (CD4+, CD8+, memory, or dextramer-sorted; not recorded which), collected on the day of the first yellow fever vaccination. The J gene is TRBJ1-6, the V gene TRBV9; no reliable D call. As DNA, the CDR3 is TGTGCCAGCAGCGGAGGGCCGGGGAGCTCCTATAATTCACCCCTCCACTTT. Translating it yields CASSGGPGSSYNSPLHF.